Presented here are 4 T cell receptor beta chains from one specimen sequenced in a study of cytomegalovirus exposure and HLA in healthy donors (dated 2017 in TCRdb). The library was made by the immunoSEQ multiplex PCR assay. The multiplex PCR relied on a mix of 60 forward primers for TCR Vbeta segments and 13 reverse primers for TCR Jbeta segments. Drawn from immuneACCESS, this table holds only the in-frame rearrangements with V and J called that TCRdb kept. Clones are partly lost; checked studies trace under half to an unresolved V gene and leave the rest unexplained. The sample has around 48,000 clones on record. Less than 2.5% of the sample lies in the top ten. The sample comprised PBMCs. Receptor source: a female donor in good health and CMV-seronegative.

The chain uses TRBV7-2 and TRBJ2-5; D not certain. Germline lookup yields CDR1 SGHTA and CDR2 FQGNSA. This CDR3 is 15 amino acids long. Trimming left V 1 base short and J 4 bases short, with 13 bases between. CDR3 protein: CASSLGLGRRETQYF. Written as DNA, the CDR3 is TGTGCCAGCAGCTTAGGGCTCGGCAGGCGAGAGACCCAGTACTTC.

The chain carries TRBV29-1 and TRBJ2-7; 8 positions match TRBD1. V trimming: 6 bases; J trimming: 4 bases; junction bases outside the gene matches: 8. In germline, CDR1 is SQVTM, CDR2 ANQGSEA. The CDR3 totals 13 residues. The CDR3 DNA sequence: TGCAGCGTAGCCGACAGGGGAGAGTACGAGCAGTACTTC. Its translation is CSVADRGEYEQYF.

This sequence joins TRBV6-5 and TRBJ1-6, with TRBD1 matching 9 bases. Unmatched junction bases numbered 5, after V lost 5 bases and J lost 6 bases. The CDR3 is 15 residues long. Per germline, CDR1 MNHEY and CDR2 SVGAGI. The CDR3 coding sequence is TGTGCCAGCAGTCCCTACAGGGGGCGTAATTCACCCCTCCACTTT. Residues: CASSPYRGRNSPLHF.

The chain uses TRBV2 and TRBJ1-6, with 7 positions matching TRBD1. Unmatched junction bases numbered 3, after V lost 3 bases and J lost 7 bases. Germline CDR1 is SNHLY and CDR2 is FYNNEI. The CDR3 runs 14 residues. The CDR3 sequence: CASSEGRGNSPLHF. CDR3 in DNA: TGTGCCAGCAGTGAGGGCAGGGGGAATTCACCCCTCCACTTT.